The 24 T cell receptor delta chains in this list originate from one sample, sequenced in a study of DNA immune sequencing with unique molecular identifiers (dated by TCRdb to the early 2020s). Library method: multiplex PCR. Sequencing took place on an Illumina MiniSeq. A 32-plex assay amplified the genomic DNA, with primers for all 8 TRDV and 4 TRDJ genes spanning the CDR3. A 12-nucleotide UMI was introduced during two to three barcoding PCR cycles, after which a second PCR was performed with Illumina adapter primers. TCRdb reanalyzed the public reads with the CATT caller, and identical DNA sequences were merged afterwards. Within this sample are about 2,500 delta-chain clones, with 13% to 15% of them counted one time only. Approximately 22% of the sample rests with the top ten. The specimen sequenced was gamma-delta T cells from PBMCs. These receptors were taken from a human donor in good health.

Concerning this clone itself: A far larger clone differs by one base, so this is likely a read error. The V gene was left uncalled, and the J gene is TRDJ1; the D call in the table, TRDD3, was not verified against the DNA. There are 24 residues in the CDR3. The chain's CDR3 is CACDGLLGDTRNPRDPTRTDKLIF. CDR3 nucleotides: TGTGCCTGTGACGGGTTACTGGGGGATACGCGAAACCCCCGTGACCCTACACGTACCGATAAACTCATCTTT.

This clone qualifies as medium-sized. The J gene is TRDJ1, the V gene TRDV2; 13 bases agree with TRDD3. J was trimmed by 7 bases and V by 3 bases; bases with no gene match: 16. The V gene's germline CDR1 is GEAIGNYY and CDR2 EKD. The CDR3 length is 18 residues. As DNA, the CDR3 is TGTGCCTGTGACCAGGTTTCGACTATACTGGGGGATACGGTTAAACTCATCTTT. This codes for CACDQVSTILGDTVKLIF.

Relative to its sample, this clone is medium-sized. The chain carries TRDV2 and TRDJ1, with 7 bases matching TRDD2. The ends lost 3 bases at V and 2 bases at J; junction bases unmatched: 20. Germline V gene data show CDR1 as GEAIGNYY and CDR2 as EKD. The CDR3 loop spans 19 amino acids. The CDR3 sequence: CACDSISYPVPRGTDKLIF. The CDR3 DNA is TGTGCCTGTGACTCCATTTCCTACCCCGTACCCAGGGGAACCGATAAACTCATCTTT.

Details on this clone: A far larger clone is just one base off, so this is likely a read error. The sample contains more than one DNA sequence encoding this CDR3. The chain recombines TRDV2 with TRDJ1, with a possible D match to TRDD3 (5 bases). V was trimmed by 0 bases and J by 7 bases, leaving 32 bases between them. This CDR3 contains 20 residues. Germline V gene lookup returns CDR1 GEAIGNYY and CDR2 EKD. The CDR3 DNA reads as TGTGCCTGTGACACCATACCCCGGGCACCAGATGGAGATACCCTCATTAAACTCATCTTT. Translated: CACDTIPRAPDGDTLIKLIF.

In regard to this clone: This likely reflects a read error, since a far larger clone is one base away. The CDR3 nucleotides read TGTGCCTGTGACTCCCTACGTCCGGGTACTGGGGGATACGAAGGCGATAAACTCATCTTT. It yields the protein CACDSLRPGTGGYEGDKLIF. J is TRDJ1 and V is TRDV2; 13 bases match TRDD3. Germline V gene data show CDR1 as GEAIGNYY and CDR2 as EKD. Trimming at V came to 3 bases and at J to 4 bases, leaving 19 bases not matched to a gene. The length of the CDR3 is 20 residues.

This clone is deemed medium-sized (0.01 to 0.1%). V is TRDV1 and J is TRDJ1, with D unresolved. Germline V gene sequence: CDR1 TSWWSYY, CDR2 QGS. Deletions cut 0 bases from V and 9 bases from J, with 5 bases between. CDR3 length: 11 residues. CDR3 sequence: CALGELVELIF. The CDR3 DNA follows: TGTGCTCTTGGGGAACTTGTGGAACTCATCTTT.

This clone was seen a few times. This likely came from a read error, as a far larger clone is one base away. Other DNA sequences within the sample encode an identical CDR3. V is TRDV2 and J is TRDJ3; maybe TRDD2 (5 bases). CDR1 GEAIGNYY and CDR2 EKD come from the germline V gene. The CDR3 is 20 residues long. V was pared by 0 bases and J by 0 bases, with 17 bases between. CDR3 sequence: CACDTVAGAYSSWDTRQMFF. CDR3 nucleotide sequence: TGTGCCTGTGACACCGTGGCTGGAGCCTACAGCTCCTGGGACACCCGACAGATGTTTTTC.

In this sample, this clone is medium-sized. CDR3 residues: CACDTVPSGGYQAADKLIF. The CDR3, as DNA: TGTGCCTGTGACACGGTTCCCTCTGGGGGATACCAGGCGGCCGATAAACTCATCTTT. The chain couples TRDV2 to TRDJ1; 11 bases are shared with TRDD3. V was clipped by 1 base and J by 3 bases; unmatched bases: 15. Germline V gene lookup returns CDR1 GEAIGNYY and CDR2 EKD. This CDR3 contains 19 residues.

Sample share makes this clone large. The identical CDR3 is also encoded by other nucleotide sequences in the sample. The V gene is TRDV2, the J gene TRDJ1, with 10 bases matching TRDD3. The V segment lost 3 bases and the J segment 5 bases; nucleotides outside the gene matches: 5. CDR3 size: 14 residues. The germline V gene has CDR1 GEAIGNYY and CDR2 EKD. Written as DNA, the CDR3 is TGTGCCTGTGACGCGTTGGGGGATACTGATAAACTCATCTTT. Protein: CACDALGDTDKLIF.

This clone was found a few times. The V and J genes are TRDV2 and TRDJ3, with D unclear. This CDR3 contains 16 residues. Trimming stripped 0 bases from V and 1 base from J, with 6 bases between. The germline CDR1 and CDR2 sequences are GEAIGNYY and EKD. This chain's CDR3 is CACDTVGSWDTRQMFF. For the CDR3, the DNA is TGTGCCTGTGACACCGTGGGATCCTGGGACACCCGACAGATGTTTTTC.

This clone was seen a handful of times. TCRdb's entry gives the protein of a much larger clone, which mismatches this DNA's translation at residue 12, likely from a read error; the protein reported here is translated from the DNA. The CDR3 nucleotides are TGTGCCTGTGACGAGATCTCGACTGGGGGATACGCGTACACCGATAAACTCATCTTT. It codes for CACDEISTGGYAYTDKLIF. The chain has TRDV2 and TRDJ1, with 13 bases fitting TRDD3. J lost 0 bases, V lost 3 bases, and 12 bases had no gene match. Germline V gene sequence: CDR1 GEAIGNYY, CDR2 EKD. This CDR3 has 19 amino acids.

Comment on this clone: Given a far larger clone just one base away, this is likely a sequencing read error. The chain employs TRDV1 and TRDJ1; 9 bases are shared with TRDD3. TCRdb offers no J gene call, so here the DNA was matched to germline to obtain one. The V and J ends lost 0 bases and 4 bases, in that order; junction bases with no gene match: 33. This CDR3 comprises 25 residues. Per germline, CDR1 TSWWSYY and CDR2 QGS. This CDR3 reads CALGELDTDAITGGPGTRYIDKLIF. As DNA, the CDR3 is TGTGCTCTTGGGGAACTTGATACTGACGCAATAACTGGGGGACCCGGGACCAGGTACATCGATAAACTCATCTTT.

This clone was seen more than once but under ten times. Since a far larger clone is one base different, this is likely a read error. The rearrangement uses TRDV2 and TRDJ1; 9 bases map to TRDD3. V trimming: 5 bases; J trimming: 0 bases; junction bases outside the gene matches: 12. The CDR3 is 17 amino acids. CDR1 is GEAIGNYY and CDR2 is EKD in the germline V gene. CDR3: CACVPLLLGENTDKLIF. CDR3 nucleotide sequence: TGTGCCTGTGTCCCTCTGTTACTGGGGGAAAACACCGATAAACTCATCTTT.

The CDR3 here is CALGEGPTGGYDKLIF. The CDR3 coding sequence is TGTGCTCTTGGGGAAGGTCCTACCGGAGGATACGATAAACTCATCTTT. No V gene call is available, although the J gene is TRDJ1; the table's D call TRDD3 went unverified against the DNA. The CDR3 sequence is 16 residues long.

Worth noting for this clone: Being one base from a much bigger clone, this may be a read error. This chain joins TRDV2 and TRDJ3; 9 bases fit TRDD3. The CDR3 sequence is 22 residues long. Germline V gene sequence: CDR1 GEAIGNYY, CDR2 EKD. The CDR3, as DNA: TGTGCCTGTGACACCGCCAGTGACTGGGGGAAGAGACCATCCTGGGACAACCGACAGATGTTTTTC. Protein product: CACDTASDWGKRPSWDNRQMFF.

This clone was seen ten or more times. The gene calls are TRDV1 and TRDJ1; 13 bases are shared with TRDD3. TCRdb records no J gene; here it was assigned by comparing the DNA to germline. This CDR3 has 26 residues. The V segment lost 0 bases and the J segment 0 bases; nucleotides outside the gene matches: 28. CDR1 is TSWWSYY and CDR2 is QGS in the germline V gene. CDR3 loop: CALGELAPQASTGGYGRGEYTDKLIF. The CDR3 DNA is TGTGCTCTTGGGGAACTAGCCCCCCAAGCCAGTACTGGGGGATACGGAAGGGGGGAGTACACCGATAAACTCATCTTT.

The table lists this clone with a few counts. It differs at one base from a far larger clone, so likely a read error. The V call is TRDV2, the J call TRDJ1; D is tentatively TRDD2 or TRDD3 (6 bases each). With 2 bases removed from V and 1 base from J, the gap between germline ends came to 19 bases. This CDR3 spans 17 amino acids. Germline CDR1 is GEAIGNYY and CDR2 is EKD. The chain's CDR3 is CACDILGPSQGTDKLIF. The CDR3 DNA reads TGTGCCTGTGACATTCTGGGGCCTTCCCAAGGCACCGATAAACTCATCTTT.

In its sample, this clone ranks as medium-sized (0.01 to 0.1%). DNA of the CDR3: TGTGCTCTTGGGGGGGGAACTGGGGGATACACCGATAAACTCATCTTT. Its translation is CALGGGTGGYTDKLIF. The J gene is given as TRDJ1, and the V gene is not called; no DNA check was done on the table's D call, TRDD3. The length of the CDR3 is 16 residues.

This clone was detected ten times or more. At the DNA level, this CDR3 is encoded by other sequences in the same sample as well. The chain is built from TRDV2 and TRDJ1, with 8 bases fitting TRDD3. The CDR3 extends over 15 amino acids. CDR1 is GEAIGNYY and CDR2 is EKD in the germline V gene. The V segment lost 3 bases and the J segment 0 bases; nucleotides outside the gene matches: 5. CDR3: CACDPLLGDTDKLIF. DNA for the CDR3: TGTGCCTGTGACCCTCTACTGGGGGACACCGATAAACTCATCTTT.

A remark on this clone: The protein that TCRdb holds for this DNA derives from a much larger clone and differs from the translated DNA at residue 6, which likely indicates a read error; the protein shown here is translated from the DNA. CDR3 coding DNA: TGTGCCTGTGACACCGCTATAGGCACTGGGGGCCCCCCAGACGATAAACTCATCTTT. It encodes CACDTAIGTGGPPDDKLIF. This chain links TRDV2 with TRDJ1, with 8 bases fitting TRDD3. J gave up 4 bases and V 0 bases, and 18 bases lay outside the gene matches. This CDR3 is 19 amino acids long. Germline CDR1 is GEAIGNYY and CDR2 is EKD.

In its sample, this clone is medium-sized. The chain has TRDV1 and TRDJ1; 10 nucleotides align to TRDD3. Germline assignment: CDR1 TSWWSYY and CDR2 QGS. Trimming cost V 5 bases and J 7 bases; bases outside gene matches: 31. There are 22 residues in the CDR3. CDR3 coding DNA: TGTGCTCTTGGGAAACCTCTCTTCGTACGCGAGCCCCGGGGCTGGGGGATAGGTAAACTCATCTTT. It yields the protein CALGKPLFVREPRGWGIGKLIF.

As to this clone: A much larger clone lies one base from this, so it may be a read error. The rearrangement links TRDV3 to TRDJ1; 10 nucleotides line up with TRDD3. Germline V CDR1 and CDR2: TVYSNPD, GDNSRS (reference sequence). The CDR3 has 20 residues. Trimming removed 0 bases from V and 2 bases from J; junction bases left unmatched: 21. In nucleotides, the CDR3 is TGTGCCTTTAGCTTGAGGCCAGCGCTCGGGGGGATACGCGGAACCGATAAACTCATCTTT. It codes for CAFSLRPALGGIRGTDKLIF.

As for this clone: It differs at one base from a far larger clone, so likely a read error. The identical CDR3 is also encoded by other nucleotide sequences in the sample. The chain couples TRDV2 to TRDJ1; TRDD3 agrees at 13 bases. Germline V gives CDR1 GEAIGNYY, CDR2 EKD. The length of the CDR3 is 20 residues. This CDR3 is CACDSLRPSTGGYEGDKLIF. The CDR3 coding sequence is TGCGCCTGTGACTCCCTACGTCCGAGTACTGGGGGATACGAAGGCGATAAACTCATCTTT.

This chain uses TRDV1 with TRDJ1; 7 nucleotides match TRDD3. TCRdb gives no J gene; it was assigned here by matching the DNA to germline. Losses at the gene ends were 1 base for V and 1 base for J; bases not matched to a gene: 6. CDR1 is TSWWSYY, CDR2 QGS, per germline. The CDR3 covers 16 residues. CDR3: CALGEHGDIPTDKLIF. CDR3 coding DNA: TGTGCTCTTGGGGAACACGGGGATATCCCCACCGATAAACTCATCTTT.